These 3 T cell receptor beta chains came from one sample sequenced in a study of early stage breast cancer tumors. Clones were read by immunoSEQ multiplex PCR, and TCRdb kept only the in-frame ones, dropping some. The table lists about 53,000 clones, about nine tenths of them singletons. Sequencing was carried out using blood. The origin of the receptors is a person aged 70 to 85 with breast cancer.

This clone was detected only a few times. The gene calls are TRBV4-1 and TRBJ2-1; maybe TRBD2 (6 bases). CDR3 length: 13 amino acids. The V end lost 4 bases, the J end lost 8 bases, and 12 bases lay between the germline ends. Germline V gene sequence: CDR1 MGHRA, CDR2 YSYEKL. CDR3 region: CASSRTGLHEQFF. CDR3 sequence (DNA): TGCGCCAGCAGCCGCACGGGACTCCATGAGCAGTTCTTC.

The chain uses TRBV7-2 and TRBJ1-5, with D hard to call. Trimming took 2 bases from V and 0 from J, leaving 8 bases between them. The germline V gene has CDR1 SGHTA and CDR2 FQGNSA. The CDR3 spans 15 residues. The CDR3: CASSLQIDSNQPQHF. CDR3 nucleotide sequence: TGTGCCAGCAGCTTACAGATCGATAGCAATCAGCCCCAGCATTTT.

This chain connects TRBV5-1 to TRBJ1-1, with D unclear. This CDR3 comprises 13 residues. Germline assignment: CDR1 SGHRS and CDR2 YFSETQ. V was clipped by 1 base and J by 3 bases, with 7 bases between them. The CDR3 here is CASSLNSDTEAFF. For the CDR3, the DNA is TGCGCCAGCAGCTTGAATTCTGACACTGAAGCTTTCTTT.